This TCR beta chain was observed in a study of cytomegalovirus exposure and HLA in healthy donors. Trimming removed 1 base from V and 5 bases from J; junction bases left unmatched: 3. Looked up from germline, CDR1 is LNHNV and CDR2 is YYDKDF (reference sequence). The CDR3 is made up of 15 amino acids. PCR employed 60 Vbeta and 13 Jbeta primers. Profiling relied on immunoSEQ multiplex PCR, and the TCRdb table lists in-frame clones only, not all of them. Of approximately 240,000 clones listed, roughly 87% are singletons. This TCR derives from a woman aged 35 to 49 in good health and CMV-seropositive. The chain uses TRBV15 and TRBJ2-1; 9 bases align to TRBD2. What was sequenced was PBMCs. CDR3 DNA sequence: TGTGCCACCAGCAGAGTAGCGGGAGTTAACAATGAGCAGTTCTTC. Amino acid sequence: CATSRVAGVNNEQFF.